One and the same sample provided the 21 T cell receptor beta chains below, sequenced in a study of regulatory T cells in long-lasting Graves disease. Arm-PCR of CDR3 regions and iRepertoire HTBI primers were the basis on which TCR beta libraries were built. TCRdb re-called the multiplex PCR reads with MiXCR, one entry per CDR3 protein. Of around 460,000 distinct CDR3 sequences listed, approximately 23% are singletons. Time point noted: persistent/refractory GD, antithyroid drugs over 5 years with positive TRAb. Following extraction of RNA from PBMCs, that RNA was used to make the TCR library. Sample: peripheral blood mononuclear cells (PBMCs), taken when the disease was refractory, from a patient treated with antithyroid drugs. The receptors originated from a female donor with Graves disease.

The chain recombines TRBV7-2 with TRBJ2-2, with D hard to call. CDR3 length: 16 residues. CDR1 SGHTA and CDR2 FQGNSA come from the germline V gene. The V end lost 1 base, the J end lost 2 bases, and 11 bases lay between the germline ends. DNA for the CDR3: TGTGCCAGCAGCTTAGGCCCTGGCAGAAACACCGGGGAGCTGTTTTTT. This translates into CASSLGPGRNTGELFF.

This clonotype was picked up many times. This chain connects TRBV12-3 or TRBV12-4 to TRBJ1-1; possible D gene TRBD1, 5 bases. The ends were cut back, 5 bases at V and 3 bases at J, with 16 bases in the middle. The CDR3 contains 15 residues. CDR3 sequence (DNA): TGTGCCAGCAGTCATCGGTCGGGACGCGACACTGAAGCTTTCTTT. Protein sequence: CASSHRSGRDTEAFF.

In this sample, this clonotype turned up many times. The chain links TRBV2 to TRBJ2-7, with D unresolved. CDR1 is SNHLY and CDR2 is FYNNEI in the germline V gene. The CDR3 is 13 residues long. V lost 7 bases to trimming and J lost 6 bases, with 16 bases between them. CDR3 DNA: TGTGCCAGCACCCTCTACCTCCAAGGCGAGCAGTACTTC. It specifies CASTLYLQGEQYF.

This rearrangement joins TRBV6-5 to TRBJ2-2; 12 nucleotides agree with TRBD2. Germline values: CDR1 MNHEY, CDR2 SVGAGI. The CDR3 is made up of 16 amino acids. The V segment lost 0 bases and the J segment 7 bases; nucleotides outside the gene matches: 3. The CDR3 sequence is CASSYSTSGSLGELFF. CDR3 DNA sequence: TGTGCCAGCAGTTACTCGACTAGCGGGAGTCTCGGGGAGCTGTTTTTT.

In its sample, this clonotype was seen many times. This chain connects TRBV6-1 to TRBJ1-1; 7 bases are shared with TRBD1. V gave up 5 bases and J gave up 5 bases; unmatched junction bases: 17. Germline V gives CDR1 MNHNS, CDR2 SASEGT. CDR3 length: 17 amino acids. Here the CDR3 DNA reads TGTGCCAGCAGTCTGTTATCGACAGTCGTCAGGGGGACTGAAGCTTTCTTT. This gives the protein CASSLLSTVVRGTEAFF.

This clonotype was seen ten or more times. The chain has TRBV12-3 or TRBV12-4 and TRBJ1-6, with TRBD1 as a possible D gene (5 bases). This CDR3 has 14 residues. Trimming removed 3 bases from V and 10 bases from J, with 13 bases in between. The CDR3 sequence: CASSLARARSPLHF. The CDR3 nucleotides are TGTGCCAGCAGTTTGGCCAGGGCTCGCTCACCCCTCCACTTT.

This clonotype has a handful of counts. The V call is TRBV12-3 or TRBV12-4, the J call TRBJ2-4; 9 bases map to TRBD2. CDR3 size: 17 residues. V dropped 5 bases and J dropped 1; count of bases not matched to a gene: 9. The CDR3 here is CASSHSGSYAAKNIQYF. CDR3 bases: TGTGCCAGCAGTCATAGCGGGAGTTACGCTGCCAAAAACATTCAGTACTTC.

This clonotype appeared many times. The chain carries TRBV6-2 or TRBV6-3 and TRBJ1-1, with D perhaps matching TRBD1 (5 bases). Germline loops: CDR1 MNHEY, CDR2 SVGEGT. The V gene lost 5 bases and the J gene lost 3 bases, with 22 bases spanning the gap. The CDR3 is 17 amino acids. This CDR3 is CASSPTGQGARYTEAFF. The CDR3 DNA is TGTGCCAGCAGTCCTACAGGCCAAGGGGCCCGTTACACTGAAGCTTTCTTT.

The gene calls are TRBV3-1 and TRBJ2-7; TRBD1 matches at 9 bases. CDR3 length: 16 residues. The ends lost 1 base at V and 3 bases at J; junction bases unmatched: 7. Germline V lookup: CDR1 LGHDT, CDR2 YNNKEL (reference sequence). The CDR3 DNA reads TGTGCCAGCAGCCAAGTGGGACAGGGAGGTTTCTACGAGCAGTACTTC. Translation gives CASSQVGQGGFYEQYF.

The rearrangement links TRBV6-5 to TRBJ2-7; D is uncertain. Germline V lookup: CDR1 MNHEY, CDR2 SVGAGI. CDR3 length: 15 amino acids. Trimming shortened V by 4 bases and J by 0 bases, and 13 bases separated the two germline ends. CDR3 sequence reads: CASSSPRHISYEQYF. As DNA, the CDR3 is TGTGCCAGCAGTTCCCCCCGGCATATCTCCTACGAGCAGTACTTC.

This clonotype has a count of ten or more. The V call is TRBV11-1, the J call TRBJ1-1; TRBD1 matches 7 bases. CDR3 size: 12 residues. Germline CDR1 and CDR2: SGHAT and FQDESV (reference sequence). V shed 5 bases, J shed 7 bases, and the junction held 4 bases outside the gene matches. CDR3: CASSLDRVEAFF. The CDR3, as DNA: TGTGCCAGCAGCCTCGACAGGGTTGAAGCTTTCTTT.

The sample holds many counts of this clonotype. The genes are TRBV11-3 and TRBJ2-5, with 9 bases aligning to TRBD2. The CDR3 has 15 amino acids. The junction had 4 bases not matched to a gene; V was cut back by 5 bases and J by 0 bases. The germline V gene has CDR1 SGHNT and CDR2 YENEEA. The CDR3 DNA reads as TGTGCCAGCAGCCCCGGACTAGCGTACCAAGAGACCCAGTACTTC. This sequence encodes CASSPGLAYQETQYF.

CDR3 coding DNA: TGTGCCAGCACTGCAGTTGGGGGACCGACCTCTGGAAACACCATATATTTT. Encoded protein: CASTAVGGPTSGNTIYF. The gene calls are TRBV7-2 and TRBJ1-3; D may be TRBD1 (5 bases). The germline V and J ends were trimmed by 7 bases and 0 bases, with 19 bases remaining between them. This CDR3 contains 17 residues. In germline, CDR1 is SGHTA, CDR2 FQGNSA.

This clonotype was seen many times. V and J are TRBV19 and TRBJ2-5, with 9 bases lining up with TRBD1. Looked up from germline, CDR1 is LNHDA and CDR2 is SQIVND (reference sequence). J gave up 0 bases and V 6 bases, and 5 bases lay outside the gene matches. The CDR3 is 15 residues long. CDR3 DNA: TGTGCCAGTAGCACCGGGACAGGGTACCAAGAGACCCAGTACTTC. Protein product: CASSTGTGYQETQYF. The variable domain in full, with the rest retrieved from reference TRBV19 and TRBJ2-5, is DGGITQSPKYLFRKEGQNVTLSCEQNLNHDAMYWYRQDPGQGLRLIYYSQIVNDFQKGDIAEGYSVSREKKESFPLTVTSAQKNPTAFYLCASSTGTGYQETQYFGPGTRLLVL.

The rearrangement joins TRBV7-2 to TRBJ2-5; D may be TRBD2 (6 bases). The germline CDR1 and CDR2 sequences are SGHTA and FQGNSA. The CDR3 spans 15 residues. Trimming left V 2 bases short and J 1 base short, with 11 bases between. CDR3 protein: CASSLSAGIQETQYF. As DNA, the CDR3 is TGTGCCAGCAGCTTATCCGCGGGAATCCAAGAGACCCAGTACTTC.

The rearrangement joins TRBV25-1 to TRBJ2-5; possibly TRBD1 for D (6 bases). The V gene's germline CDR1 is MGHDK and CDR2 SYGVNS. Between the trimmed V and J ends, which lost 5 bases and 4 bases, there was a span of 14 bases. The CDR3 consists of 14 residues. CDR3 loop: CASSHHRARETQYF. CDR3 DNA: TGTGCCAGCAGTCACCACAGGGCTAGAGAGACCCAGTACTTC. Full variable domain (outside the CDR3, taken from reference TRBV25-1 and TRBJ2-5): EADIYQTPRYLVIGTGKKITLECSQTMGHDKMYWYQQDPGMELHLIHYSYGVNSTEKGDLSSESTVSRIRTEHFPLTLESARPSHTSQYLCASSHHRARETQYFGPGTRLLVL.

The rearrangement joins TRBV18 to TRBJ1-1, with TRBD1 identical over 7 bases. Trimming at V came to 1 base and at J to 3 bases, leaving 8 bases not matched to a gene. Germline assignment: CDR1 KGHSH and CDR2 LQKENI. This CDR3 region has 16 residues. CDR3 DNA: TGTGCCAGCTCACCACGTCAACAGGGGACAGACACTGAAGCTTTCTTT. This codes for CASSPRQQGTDTEAFF.

This clonotype showed up just a few times. The chain employs TRBV19 and TRBJ1-2, with D possibly matching TRBD1 (6 bases). The V and J ends lost 5 bases and 4 bases respectively, with 11 bases between them. Germline CDR1 reads LNHDA; CDR2 reads SQIVND (reference sequence). The length of the CDR3 is 13 residues. CDR3 in amino acids: CASSPGAGYGYTF. In DNA, the CDR3 is TGTGCCAGTAGTCCGGGGGCCGGCTATGGCTACACCTTC.

The sample holds many counts of this clonotype. The chain has TRBV20-1 and TRBJ2-7; TRBD1 agrees at 11 bases. Germline V lookup: CDR1 DFQATT, CDR2 SNEGSKA (reference sequence). The CDR3 contains 14 residues. The V segment lost 5 bases and the J segment 4 bases; nucleotides outside the gene matches: 7. The CDR3 DNA reads TGCAGTGCTGGTCACGGGACAGGGGGTTACGAGCAGTACTTC. It translates to CSAGHGTGGYEQYF.

The chain has TRBV7-9 and TRBJ2-7; tentative D call: TRBD1 (6 bases). The CDR3 runs to 17 residues. Germline V gene sequence: CDR1 SEHNR, CDR2 FQNEAQ (reference sequence). Between the trimmed V and J ends, which lost 5 bases and 0 bases, there was a span of 20 bases. CDR3: CASSDLALGQSSYEQYF. CDR3 nucleotide sequence: TGTGCCAGCAGCGACTTAGCGTTAGGACAGAGCTCCTACGAGCAGTACTTC.

The sample holds many counts of this clonotype. CDR3 in DNA: TGTGCCAGCCTCTATAGCAATCAGCCCCAGCATTTT. The encoded protein is CASLYSNQPQHF. The V gene is TRBV28, the J gene TRBJ1-5, with no clear D. The CDR3 runs 12 residues. Trimming removed 8 bases at V and 0 bases at J, with 5 bases between. The germline V gene has CDR1 MDHEN and CDR2 SYDVKM.